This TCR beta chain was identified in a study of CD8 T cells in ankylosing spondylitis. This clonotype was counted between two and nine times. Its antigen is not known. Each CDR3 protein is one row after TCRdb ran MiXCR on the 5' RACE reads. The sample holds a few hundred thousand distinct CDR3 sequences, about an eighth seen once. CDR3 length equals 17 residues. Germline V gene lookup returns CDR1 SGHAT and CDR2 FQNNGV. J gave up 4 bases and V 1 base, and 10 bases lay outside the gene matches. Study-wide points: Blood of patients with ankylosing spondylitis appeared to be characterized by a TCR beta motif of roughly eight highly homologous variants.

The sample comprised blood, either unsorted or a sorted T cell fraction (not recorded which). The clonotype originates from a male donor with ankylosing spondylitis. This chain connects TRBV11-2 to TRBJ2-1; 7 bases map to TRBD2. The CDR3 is CASSLVLGRREYNEQFF. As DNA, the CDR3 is TGTGCCAGCAGCTTAGTTCTTGGACGGCGGGAGTACAATGAGCAGTTCTTC.